This entry describes one T cell receptor beta chain. Its antigen is not yet known. The record has no base qualities; no much larger clone is one base away. The data stem from a study of cytomegalovirus exposure and HLA in healthy donors (dated by TCRdb to about 2017). General notes on the study: An earlier analysis of a few hundred of the donors reported over 250 Gb of sequence data and about 120 million unique TCR beta sequences obtained from around 180 million T cells. Along with the roughly 670-subject first cohort, a separate validation cohort of 120 different subjects was used. Donor age, sex, ethnicity and CMV serostatus were compiled alongside the repertoire data. Among some 400 genotyped donors of the cohort, an average of approximately 200,000 unique TCR beta nucleotide sequences was sequenced per donor, of which roughly 17% were non-productive. An early release covering roughly 640 HLA-typed donors comprised about 310 gigabases of sequencing data and around 80 million unique TCR sequences. In an earlier analysis of 587 of the donors, high-throughput TCR beta sequencing was used to judge whether each TCR beta V gene segment behaved as functional or pseudogenic. Of the approximately 400 genotyped donors, approximately 82% fell in the genetic ancestry cluster associated with self-reported Caucasian donors. The aim of the study was to test whether cataloging public T cell receptors could identify signatures of past pathogen exposure. The study used immunosequencing to profile the T cell repertoires of 666 subjects and linked those repertoires to cytomegalovirus serostatus. Every repertoire in the discovery cohort had been generated on one and the same sequencing platform. Genome-wide SNP genotypes for about 65% of the 666 donors were used in a later genetic analysis, which treated that subset as a discovery cohort. A few DR-DQ haplotypes were treated as single units for association and clustering because of strong linkage in the cohort. Class I and class II HLA loci were covered by the typing at four-digit resolution. Rather than using new phenotypic data, the later analysis identified candidate immune exposures from TCR beta sequences and from how often those sequences occurred across donors. To predict cytomegalovirus infection status, the study brought together high-throughput TCR immunosequencing, statistical association of individual TCRs with disease status, and machine learning. The number of donors typed differed by locus, with 629-630 for A, B, C, DRB1 and DQB1, roughly 550 for DQA1, over 600 for DPA1, and around 460 for DPB1. A later analysis re-examined previously published TCR beta repertoires from 500 to 700 donors and added high-resolution HLA genotyping to investigate patterns of TCR occurrence.

The paper as a whole reports these results and caveats: A further reported finding was that TCR beta sequences accurately predicted the HLA-A and HLA-B alleles for most subjects in the first cohort. Compared with equally common non-associated chains, HLA-associated TCR beta chains in a later analysis were more clonally expanded and had lower generation probabilities. Immune exposure information for the cohort was limited to CMV serostatus. Most TCR sequences were observed very rarely across donors, whereas some public TCRs were present in many individuals. HLA typing was unavailable for some donors at each locus, so association tests used only the typed subset. Because the 87-base-pair reads could not distinguish some IMGT-functional V segments, including TRBV6-2 and TRBV6-3, those segments were excluded. Most CMV-associated TCR beta chains appeared to be HLA-restricted in a later analysis, and the HLA associations seemed to be driven largely by CMV exposure. A few of the identified cytomegalovirus-associated TCR beta chains were confirmed in vitro to be specific for cytomegalovirus antigens. It was suggested by the authors that the approach could potentially be generalized to other disease states and immunological phenotypes. Approximately 18 rarely observed V segments, including chromosome 9 orphons, were excluded from the earlier analysis of 550 to 700 of the donors because counts were too low. In a later analysis, the rate of TCR association differed among HLA loci, with DRB1 alleles having the most associated TCRs and HLA-C alleles having the fewest. The study listed approximately 150 TCR beta chains as associated with cytomegalovirus. In an earlier analysis of 500 to 650 of the donors, most TCR beta V segments appeared in productive rearrangements about 90% or about 30% of the time, broadly matching IMGT annotations. The classifier was reported to diagnose cytomegalovirus status with high specificity and sensitivity in both the original cohort and the validation cohort. Correlated functional status among segregating V segments might be attributable to linkage disequilibrium, but an unknown experimental factor could not be ruled out. Several of the top co-occurrence clusters appeared to be linked to parvovirus B19, influenza, CMV and Epstein-Barr virus, according to a later analysis. In a later genetic analysis, fewer N-insertions in productive TCRs were reported among donors in an Asian-associated ancestry cluster than the 666-donor mean. Specific HLA alleles were associated with 15,000 to 20,000 TCR beta sequences at a false discovery rate of 0.05 in a later analysis. The sequencing pipeline was judged likely to have produced a cluster of highly shared sequence variants as a technical artifact. Strong co-occurrence of HLA alleles, especially DR and DQ, made assigning TCR associations to individual alleles difficult. Only TCR beta chains were sequenced in this cohort, and the absence of alpha or paired-chain data limited detectable features. A later genetic analysis associated a missense DCLRE1C variant with V-gene and J-gene trimming of TCR beta chains, and an independent cohort replicated the association. Roughly uniform sequencing depth across donors was assumed in presence/absence analyses, although this assumption may not hold.

The library came from the immunoSEQ multiplex PCR assay. For the multiplex PCR, a mixture combining 60 forward primers for TCR Vbeta segments and 13 reverse primers for TCR Jbeta segments was used. Amplification of the CDR3 region of rearranged TCR beta genes was performed with a multiplex PCR assay on genomic DNA. Amplified TCR beta libraries were sequenced as 87-base-pair reads on the Illumina HiSeq System. In the authors' own workflow: Across the 600 to 700 repertoires, a later analysis counted roughly 84 million unique TCR beta chains, roughly 11 million of which were shared by at least two donors. To remove PCR and sequencing errors, raw reads were error-corrected and collapsed into unique sequences using a nearest-neighbor algorithm that merged closely related sequences. CDR3 sequences were aligned to IMGT reference sequences to assign V, D and J gene segments. For a sequence to be retained, a match of at least six nucleotides to both a V gene segment and a J gene segment was required. Rearrangements were called productive when the CDR3 lacked stop codons and stayed in frame with V and J; all others were non-productive. Following IMGT convention, CDR3 was defined as the stretch from the second conserved V-encoded cysteine to the conserved J-encoded phenylalanine. Sequences without an unambiguous match to a single V gene segment were excluded from the earlier analysis of almost 600 of the donors. In an earlier analysis of roughly 600 of the donors, a V segment was called functional when productive rearrangements were above 56.7%, and segregating when the standard deviation between donors exceeded 5%. A statistical classification framework was built for diagnosing cytomegalovirus status from the catalog of TCR beta chain sequences. In a later analysis, TCR nucleotide sequences were compared against IMGT/GENE-DB human TR gene sequences so that V and J genes could be assigned. Using the TCRdist pipeline, a later analysis assigned CDR3 sequences along with most-parsimonious VDJ recombination scenarios. In a later analysis, every TCR beta chain was defined by the combination of its CDR3 amino acid sequence and its V-gene family, and reads without a unique V-gene family were dropped. In a later analysis, approximately 640 highly shared, low-generation-probability nucleotide sequences were removed to address suspected cross-contamination and a sequencing artifact. In a later analysis, a clonal expansion index for each public chain was calculated from normalized within-repertoire ranks of inferred template counts. Generation probabilities in a later analysis came from a VDJ recombination model fitted to out-of-frame rearrangements, and those results were checked against IGoR. Hypergeometric tests were used in a later analysis to score TCR-TCR, TCR-HLA and TCR-CMV co-occurrence, with a repertoire-size bias correction applied to the TCR pairs. A later analysis estimated false discovery rates by permuting HLA or CMV assignments 20 times. In a later analysis, co-occurring TCRs were grouped using DBSCAN, with TCRdist sequence similarity added in when clustering inside HLA-allele-positive subsets. Repertoires with fewer than 30,000 or more than 120,000 public chains were left out of co-occurrence clustering, as were a handful of repertoires with anomalous nucleotide sharing. This is the immuneACCESS table as TCRdb keeps it, with only in-frame sequences that have V and J called. A part of the clones is gone; compared with another copy, unresolved V genes explain less than half, and the rest is unexplained. V, J and clone size are taken as reported in that table, and D and trimming were inferred from the DNA itself. The sample profile shows under 150,000 clones; 70% to 80% of them were found once. 0.94% of the sample comes from the top ten.

The cohort was made up of several hundred healthy bone marrow donors. At the time of sampling, every cohort member was nominally healthy, though immune exposures that went unrecorded were likely present. The donor tested CMV seronegative, placing the donor among the 352 seronegative members of the cohort. Each donor provided a peripheral blood sample, and peripheral blood mononuclear cells were used for TCR beta sequencing. Genomic DNA was extracted from the blood cell samples with the Qiagen DNeasy Blood Extraction Kit. The cysteine opens and the phenylalanine closes a CDR3 of 15 amino acids. The read is trimmed to its CDR3 DNA, 45 bases read in frame from base 1. For CDR1 and CDR2, the germline V gene (reference sequence) lists LNHDA and SQIVND. Cut back by 5 bases and 0 bases, the V and J ends lie 10 bases apart.

The clonotype was recovered from a woman between 55 and 75 years old in good health and CMV-seronegative. The chain links TRBV19 with TRBJ1-4; the D gene is not confidently resolved. Sample: PBMCs. CDR3 reads: CASSAWRPTNEKLFF. The DNA is TGTGCCAGTAGTGCCTGGAGACCAACTAATGAAAAACTGTTTTTT. The variable domain in full, with residues beyond the CDR3 obtained from the reference TRBV19 and TRBJ1-4 genes, is DGGITQSPKYLFRKEGQNVTLSCEQNLNHDAMYWYRQDPGQGLRLIYYSQIVNDFQKGDIAEGYSVSREKKESFPLTVTSAQKNPTAFYLCASSAWRPTNEKLFFGSGTQLSVL.